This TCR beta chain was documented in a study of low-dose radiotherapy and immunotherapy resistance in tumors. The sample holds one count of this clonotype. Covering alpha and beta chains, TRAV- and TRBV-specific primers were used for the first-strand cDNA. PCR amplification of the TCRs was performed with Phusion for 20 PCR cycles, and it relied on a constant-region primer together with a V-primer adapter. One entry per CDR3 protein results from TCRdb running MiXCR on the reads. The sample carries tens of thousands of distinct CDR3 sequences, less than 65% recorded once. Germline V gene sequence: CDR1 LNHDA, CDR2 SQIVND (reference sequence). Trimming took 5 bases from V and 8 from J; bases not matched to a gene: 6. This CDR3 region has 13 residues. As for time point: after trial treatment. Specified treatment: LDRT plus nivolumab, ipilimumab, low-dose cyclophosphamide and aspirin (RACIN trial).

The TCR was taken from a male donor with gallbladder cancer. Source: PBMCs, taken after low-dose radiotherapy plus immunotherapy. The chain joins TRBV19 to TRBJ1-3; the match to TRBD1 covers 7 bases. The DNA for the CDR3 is TGTGCCAGTAGTGCCAACAGGGGACACACCATATATTTT. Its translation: CASSANRGHTIYF.